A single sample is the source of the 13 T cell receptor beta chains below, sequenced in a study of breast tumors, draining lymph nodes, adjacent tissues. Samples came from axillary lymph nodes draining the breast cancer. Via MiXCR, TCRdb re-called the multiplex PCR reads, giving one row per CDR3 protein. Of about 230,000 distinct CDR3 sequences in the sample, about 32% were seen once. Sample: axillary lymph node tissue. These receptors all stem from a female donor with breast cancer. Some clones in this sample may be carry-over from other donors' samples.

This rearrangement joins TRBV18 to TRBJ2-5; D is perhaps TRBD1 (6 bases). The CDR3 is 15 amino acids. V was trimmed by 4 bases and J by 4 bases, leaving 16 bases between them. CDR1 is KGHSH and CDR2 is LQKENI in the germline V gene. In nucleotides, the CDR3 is TGTGCCAGCTCACATACAGGGAGCGACGGAGAGACCCAGTACTTC. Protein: CASSHTGSDGETQYF.

For the CDR3, the DNA is TGTGCCAGCAGGAGGGGACAGGATGGGCAGCCCCAGCATTTT. Translating it yields CASRRGQDGQPQHF. V and J are TRBV2 and TRBJ1-5; 8 positions match TRBD1. V lost 6 bases, J lost 7 bases, and 8 bases stayed unmatched. The CDR3 loop spans 14 amino acids. Germline V lookup: CDR1 SNHLY, CDR2 FYNNEI.

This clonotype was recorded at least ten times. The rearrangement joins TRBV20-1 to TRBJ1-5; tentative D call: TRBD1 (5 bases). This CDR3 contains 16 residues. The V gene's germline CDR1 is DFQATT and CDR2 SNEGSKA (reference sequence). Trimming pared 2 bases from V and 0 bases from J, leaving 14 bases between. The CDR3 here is CSARPSGRYSNQPQHF. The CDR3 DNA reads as TGCAGTGCTAGACCATCGGGACGATATAGCAATCAGCCCCAGCATTTT.

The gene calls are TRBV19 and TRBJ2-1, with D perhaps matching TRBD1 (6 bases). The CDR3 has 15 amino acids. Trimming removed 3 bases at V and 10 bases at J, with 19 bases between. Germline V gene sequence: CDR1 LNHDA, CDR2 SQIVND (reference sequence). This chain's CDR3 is CASSMRAGVQGEQFF. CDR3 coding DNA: TGTGCCAGTAGTATGAGGGCAGGGGTGCAAGGCGAGCAGTTCTTC.

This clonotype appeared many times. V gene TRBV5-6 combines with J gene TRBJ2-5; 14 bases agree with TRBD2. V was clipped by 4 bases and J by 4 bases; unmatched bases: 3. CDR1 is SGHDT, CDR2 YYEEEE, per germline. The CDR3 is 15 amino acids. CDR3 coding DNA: TGTGCCAGCAGCCCGGGGACTAGCGGGAGAGAGACCCAGTACTTC. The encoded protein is CASSPGTSGRETQYF. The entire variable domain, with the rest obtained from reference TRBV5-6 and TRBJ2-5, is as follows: DAGVTQSPTHLIKTRGQQVTLRCSPKSGHDTVSWYQQALGQGPQFIFQYYEEEERQRGNFPDRFSGHQFPNYSSELNVNALLLGDSALYLCASSPGTSGRETQYFGPGTRLLVL.

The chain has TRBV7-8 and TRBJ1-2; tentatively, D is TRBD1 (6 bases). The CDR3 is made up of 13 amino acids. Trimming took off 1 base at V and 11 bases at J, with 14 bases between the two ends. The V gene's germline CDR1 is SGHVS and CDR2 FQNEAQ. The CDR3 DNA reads TGTGCCAGCAGCTTAGGGCCGGGGGCTGGGTACACCTTC. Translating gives CASSLGPGAGYTF.

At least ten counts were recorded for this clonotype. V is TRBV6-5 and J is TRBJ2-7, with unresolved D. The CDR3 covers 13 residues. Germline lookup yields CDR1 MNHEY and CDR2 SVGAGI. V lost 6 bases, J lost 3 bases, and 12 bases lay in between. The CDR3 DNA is TGTGCCAGCAGCCCCGGTGAGTTCTACGAGCAGTACTTC. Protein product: CASSPGEFYEQYF.

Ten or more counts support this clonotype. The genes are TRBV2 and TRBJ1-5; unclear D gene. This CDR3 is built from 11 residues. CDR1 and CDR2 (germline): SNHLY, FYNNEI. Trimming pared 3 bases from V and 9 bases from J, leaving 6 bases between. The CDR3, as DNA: TGTGCCAGCAGTGACCCGGGGCCCCAGCATTTT. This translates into CASSDPGPQHF. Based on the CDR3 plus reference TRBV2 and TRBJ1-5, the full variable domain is EPEVTQTPSHQVTQMGQEVILRCVPISNHLYFYWYRQILGQKVEFLVSFYNNEISEKSEIFDDQFSVERPDGSNFTLKIRSTKLEDSAMYFCASSDPGPQHFGDGTRLSIL.

The CDR3 bases are TGTGCCAGCACTAGTCAGAGCAGGGCGGGGGACATTCAGTACTTC. Translation: CASTSQSRAGDIQYF. The chain combines TRBV6-1 with TRBJ2-4; 7 nucleotides match TRBD2. The CDR3 is 15 amino acids. V shed 7 bases, J shed 8 bases, and the junction held 14 bases outside the gene matches. Germline CDR1 reads MNHNS; CDR2 reads SASEGT.

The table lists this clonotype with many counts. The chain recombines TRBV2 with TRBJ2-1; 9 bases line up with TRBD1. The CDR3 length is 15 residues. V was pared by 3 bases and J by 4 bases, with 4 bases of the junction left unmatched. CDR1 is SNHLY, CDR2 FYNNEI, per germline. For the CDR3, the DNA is TGTGCCAGCAGTGATCGGACAGGGGCATACAATGAGCAGTTCTTC. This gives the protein CASSDRTGAYNEQFF. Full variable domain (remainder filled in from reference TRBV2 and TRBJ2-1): EPEVTQTPSHQVTQMGQEVILRCVPISNHLYFYWYRQILGQKVEFLVSFYNNEISEKSEIFDDQFSVERPDGSNFTLKIRSTKLEDSAMYFCASSDRTGAYNEQFFGPGTRLTVL.

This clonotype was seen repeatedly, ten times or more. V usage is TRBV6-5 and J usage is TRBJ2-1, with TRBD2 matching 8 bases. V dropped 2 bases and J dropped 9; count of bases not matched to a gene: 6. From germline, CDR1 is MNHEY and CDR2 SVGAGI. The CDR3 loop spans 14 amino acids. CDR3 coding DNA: TGTGCCAGCAGTTACCTGGGACTAGGGGTTGAGCAGTTCTTC. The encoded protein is CASSYLGLGVEQFF.

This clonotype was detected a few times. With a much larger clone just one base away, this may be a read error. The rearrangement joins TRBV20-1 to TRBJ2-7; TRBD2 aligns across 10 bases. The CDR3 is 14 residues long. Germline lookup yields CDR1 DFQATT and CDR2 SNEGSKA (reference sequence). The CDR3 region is CSAMSGRASSEQYF. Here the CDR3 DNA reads TGCAGTGCTATGAGCGGGAGGGCCTCCTCCGAGCAGTACTTC.

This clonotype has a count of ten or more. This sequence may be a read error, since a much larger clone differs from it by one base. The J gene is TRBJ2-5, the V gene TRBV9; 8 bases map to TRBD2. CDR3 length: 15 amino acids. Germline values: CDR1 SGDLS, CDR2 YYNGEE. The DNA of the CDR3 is TGTGCCAGCAGCGTAGCTTCGACCGGGGGGGAGACCCCGTACTTC. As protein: CASSVASTGGETPYF.